The clone carrying this T cell receptor (beta chain) showed up just once. This sample was taken from a study of T cell responses to AZD1222 COVID-19 vaccine. The germline V gene has CDR1 SGHVS and CDR2 FNYEAQ. The CDR3 extends over 18 amino acids. J lost 0 bases, V lost 1 base, and 12 bases had no gene match. The assay was immunoSEQ multiplex PCR, and TCRdb's table has in-frame clones only and misses some. This sample has more than 90,000 clones, with 70% to 90% found just once. This receptor was taken from an adult in good health. Specimen: peripheral blood, collected on day 0 of AZD1222 vaccination. The chain has TRBV7-6 and TRBJ2-7, with 7 positions matching TRBD1. Here the CDR3 reads CASSLGPSTGSGSYEQYF. DNA for the CDR3: TGTGCCAGCAGCTTAGGGCCGTCGACAGGGTCTGGCTCCTACGAGCAGTACTTC.